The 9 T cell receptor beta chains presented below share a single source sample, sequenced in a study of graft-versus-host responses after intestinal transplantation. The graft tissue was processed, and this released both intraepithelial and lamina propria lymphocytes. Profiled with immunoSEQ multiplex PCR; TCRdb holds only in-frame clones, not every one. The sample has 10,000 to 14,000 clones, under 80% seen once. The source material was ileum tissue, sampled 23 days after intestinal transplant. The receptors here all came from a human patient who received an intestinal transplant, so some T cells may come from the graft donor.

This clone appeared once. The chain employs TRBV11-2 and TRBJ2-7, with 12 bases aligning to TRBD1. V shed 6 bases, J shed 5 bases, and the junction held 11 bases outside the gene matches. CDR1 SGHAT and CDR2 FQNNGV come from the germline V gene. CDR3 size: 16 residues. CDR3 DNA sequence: TGTGCCAGCAGTTTCCCCCGGGACAGGGGGCCTCACGAGCAGTACTTC. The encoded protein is CASSFPRDRGPHEQYF. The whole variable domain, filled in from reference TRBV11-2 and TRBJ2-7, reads EAGVAQSPRYKIIEKRQSVAFWCNPISGHATLYWYQQILGQGPKLLIQFQNNGVVDDSQLPKDRFSAERLKGVDSTLKIQPAKLEDSAVYLCASSFPRDRGPHEQYFGPGTRLTVT.

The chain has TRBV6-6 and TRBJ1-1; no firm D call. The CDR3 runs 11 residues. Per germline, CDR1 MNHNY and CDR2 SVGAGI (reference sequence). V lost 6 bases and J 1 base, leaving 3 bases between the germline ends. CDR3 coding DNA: TGTGCCAGCAGGGGGAACACTGAAGCTTTCTTT. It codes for CASRGNTEAFF.

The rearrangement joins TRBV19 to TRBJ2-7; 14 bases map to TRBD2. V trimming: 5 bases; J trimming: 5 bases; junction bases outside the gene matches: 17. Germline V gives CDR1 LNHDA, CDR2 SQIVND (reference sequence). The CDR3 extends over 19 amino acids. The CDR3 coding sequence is TGTGCCAGTAGTCGAACCGGGACTAGCGGGAGCAAGAGGTGGGACGAGCAGTACTTC. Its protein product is CASSRTGTSGSKRWDEQYF. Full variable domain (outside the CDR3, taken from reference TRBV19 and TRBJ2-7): DGGITQSPKYLFRKEGQNVTLSCEQNLNHDAMYWYRQDPGQGLRLIYYSQIVNDFQKGDIAEGYSVSREKKESFPLTVTSAQKNPTAFYLCASSRTGTSGSKRWDEQYFGPGTRLTVT.

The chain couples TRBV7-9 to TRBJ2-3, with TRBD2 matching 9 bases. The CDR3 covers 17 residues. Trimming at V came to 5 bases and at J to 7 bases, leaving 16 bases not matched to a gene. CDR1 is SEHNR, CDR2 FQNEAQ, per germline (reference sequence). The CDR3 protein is CASSVGASGIGLNTQYF. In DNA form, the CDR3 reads TGTGCCAGCAGCGTTGGGGCTAGCGGGATTGGTTTAAATACGCAGTATTTT.

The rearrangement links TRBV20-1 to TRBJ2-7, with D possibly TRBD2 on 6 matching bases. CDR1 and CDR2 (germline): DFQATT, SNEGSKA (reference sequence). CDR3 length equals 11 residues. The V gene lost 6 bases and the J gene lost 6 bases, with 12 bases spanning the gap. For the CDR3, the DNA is TGCAGTGCCGACAGACTAGTCGAGCAGTACTTC. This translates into CSADRLVEQYF.

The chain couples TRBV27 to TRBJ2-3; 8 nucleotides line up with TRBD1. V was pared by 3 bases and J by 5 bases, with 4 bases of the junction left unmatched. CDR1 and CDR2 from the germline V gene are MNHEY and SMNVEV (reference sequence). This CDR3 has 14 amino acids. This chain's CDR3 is CASSFTGTGDTQYF. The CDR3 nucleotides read TGTGCCAGCAGTTTTACAGGGACAGGAGATACGCAGTATTTT.

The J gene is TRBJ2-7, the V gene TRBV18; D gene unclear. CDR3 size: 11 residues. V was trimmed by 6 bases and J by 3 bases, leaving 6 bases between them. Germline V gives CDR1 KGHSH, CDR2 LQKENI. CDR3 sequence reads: CASSVDYEQYF. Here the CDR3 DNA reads TGTGCCAGCTCGGTTGACTACGAGCAGTACTTC.

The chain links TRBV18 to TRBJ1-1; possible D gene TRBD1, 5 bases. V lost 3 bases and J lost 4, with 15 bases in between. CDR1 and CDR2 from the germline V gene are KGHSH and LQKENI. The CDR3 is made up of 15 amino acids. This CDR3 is CASSPNGPGGTEAFF. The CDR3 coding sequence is TGTGCCAGCTCACCGAACGGACCCGGGGGCACTGAAGCTTTCTTT.

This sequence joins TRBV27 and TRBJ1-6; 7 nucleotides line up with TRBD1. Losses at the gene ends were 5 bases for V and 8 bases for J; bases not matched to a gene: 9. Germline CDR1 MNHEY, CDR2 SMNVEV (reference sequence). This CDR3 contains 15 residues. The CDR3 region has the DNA TGTGCCAGCAGTCCGACAGGGCCACTATATTCACCCCTCCACTTT. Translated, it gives CASSPTGPLYSPLHF.